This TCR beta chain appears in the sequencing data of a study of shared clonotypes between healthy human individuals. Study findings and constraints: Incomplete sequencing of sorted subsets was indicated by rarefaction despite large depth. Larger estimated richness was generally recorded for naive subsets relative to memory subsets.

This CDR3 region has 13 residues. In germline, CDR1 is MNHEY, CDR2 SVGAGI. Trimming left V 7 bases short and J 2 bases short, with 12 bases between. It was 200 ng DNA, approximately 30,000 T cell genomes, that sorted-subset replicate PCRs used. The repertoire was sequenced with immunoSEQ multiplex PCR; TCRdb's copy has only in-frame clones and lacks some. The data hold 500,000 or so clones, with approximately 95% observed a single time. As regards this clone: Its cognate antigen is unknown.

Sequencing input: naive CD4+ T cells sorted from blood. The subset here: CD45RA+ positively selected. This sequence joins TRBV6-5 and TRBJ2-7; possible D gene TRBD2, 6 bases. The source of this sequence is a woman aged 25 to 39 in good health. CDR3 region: CASTNSGTYEQYF. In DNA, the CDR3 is TGTGCCAGCACCAATAGCGGTACCTACGAGCAGTACTTC.